This entry is about one T cell receptor (beta chain). The target antigen is unknown. This sample was taken from a study of CD8+ T cells in alopecia areata. Background on the study: Each of the treated patients was given oral tofacitinib, 5 to 10 mg twice daily, for moderate-to-severe alopecia areata. Notes on the study in general: Compared with normal scalp, lesional scalp had higher clonality and more expanded CD8+ clones.

From alopecia areata patients, lesional scalp punch biopsies and peripheral blood were collected. The CDR3 loop spans 12 amino acids. Germline values: CDR1 GTSNPN, CDR2 SVGIG (reference sequence). V lost 4 bases and J 3 bases, leaving 6 bases between the germline ends. TCR sequencing used cDNA made by reverse transcription of extracted RNA. The assay was immunoSEQ multiplex PCR, and TCRdb's table has in-frame clones only and misses some. The sample lists 150,000 or so clones, about three fifths seen once, with roughly 6.7% in the top ten. The chain employs TRBV30 and TRBJ1-4; D is unclear. This TCR was sampled from a human donor with alopecia areata. Sequencing used CD4+ T cells sorted from blood, obtained at week 0. CDR3 DNA sequence: TGTGCCTGGACAGTTTCTAATGAAAAACTGTTTTTT. This sequence encodes CAWTVSNEKLFF.